This TCR beta chain was observed in a study of control samples from healthy donors and cancer patients. Clones were sequenced by immunoSEQ multiplex PCR, and TCRdb holds only the in-frame ones, with some missing. Here the sample spans about 57,000 clones, around 93% being singletons. Germline assignment: CDR1 SGHRS and CDR2 YFSETQ. CDR3 length: 17 amino acids. V trimming: 1 base; J trimming: 0 bases; junction bases outside the gene matches: 9. V usage is TRBV5-1 and J usage is TRBJ2-7; TRBD2 matches 8 bases. This clonotype was obtained from a man under 40 with colorectal cancer. The sample consisted of PBMCs. As DNA, the CDR3 is TGCGCCAGCAGCTTGATAGCGGGGTCTTCCTTCTCCTACGAGCAGTACTTC. It codes for CASSLIAGSSFSYEQYF.